This is a list of T cell receptor beta chains from one sample in a study of blood T cell repertoires in COVID-19. TCRdb keeps only in-frame clones here, not all; method: immunoSEQ multiplex PCR. The profile shows 90,000 to 100,000 clones, about 90% of them singletons. Specimen: peripheral blood. The receptor source for this set is a man between 45 and 60 years old with COVID-19, enrolled during active disease. Each CDR3 is given with its conserved first and last residue. The order of the fields is clone size, V gene, J gene, D gene, CDR3 protein, CDR3 DNA. The D gene is left open where the match is weak. Size tells how often a clone was seen (once, few, many) or the class of an expanded clone, and some rows leave it out.

NA,TRBV5-1,TRBJ1-6,TRBD1,CASSPGQVNSPLHF,TGCGCCAGCAGCCCCGGACAGGTCAATTCACCCCTCCACTTT
NA,TRBV24-1,TRBJ1-2,TRBD1,CATNDRENGGYTF,TGTGCCACCAACGACAGGGAAAATGGTGGCTACACCTTC
NA,TRBV5-6,TRBJ1-4,TRBD1,CASSTLRGQFEKLFF,TGTGCCAGCAGCACCCTCAGGGGGCAGTTTGAAAAACTGTTTTTT
NA,TRBV7-8,TRBJ2-7,TRBD1,CASSLAGTAYEQYF,TGTGCCAGCAGCTTAGCGGGGACAGCATACGAGCAGTACTTC
NA,TRBV7-2,TRBJ2-4,TRBD1,CASSLGQWNIQYF,TGTGCCAGCAGCTTGGGACAGTGGAACATTCAGTACTTC
once,TRBV6-5,TRBJ1-5,NA,CASSPGQTTNQPQHF,TGTGCCAGCAGCCCCGGACAGACTACAAATCAGCCCCAGCATTTT
NA,TRBV9,TRBJ2-2,NA,CASSARVDTGELFF,TGTGCCAGCAGCGCCAGGGTGGACACCGGGGAGCTGTTTTTT
NA,TRBV29-1,TRBJ1-2,NA,CSVRGTTNYGYTF,TGCAGCGTTAGGGGGACAACTAACTATGGCTACACCTTC
once,TRBV5-4,TRBJ2-3,TRBD2,CASSRPSGGSSDTQYF,TGTGCCAGCAGCCGACCTAGCGGGGGGTCTTCAGATACGCAGTATTTT
NA,TRBV5-5,TRBJ1-1,NA,CASSLRGDRVVAFF,TGTGCCAGCAGCTTGCGCGGGGATCGAGTCGTAGCTTTCTTT
NA,TRBV14,TRBJ1-1,NA,CASSPRLRTWPTEAFF,TGTGCCAGCAGCCCCAGGCTCCGGACATGGCCCACTGAAGCTTTCTTT
NA,TRBV29-1,TRBJ2-5,TRBD1,CSVWTGAVGTQYF,TGCAGCGTCTGGACAGGTGCCGTGGGGACCCAGTACTTC
once,TRBV6-6,TRBJ2-1,TRBD2,CASSWTSGTYNEQFF,TGTGCCAGCAGTTGGACTAGCGGAACCTACAATGAGCAGTTCTTC
NA,TRBV6-5,TRBJ2-7,NA,CASSYGTGNYEQYF,TGTGCCAGCAGTTACGGTACAGGAAACTACGAGCAGTACTTC
NA,TRBV7-9,TRBJ2-7,NA,CASSLAFLETYEQYF,TGTGCCAGCAGCTTAGCATTTTTAGAGACCTACGAGCAGTACTTC
NA,TRBV10-3,TRBJ2-5,TRBD1,CAISESTGETQYF,TGTGCCATCAGTGAGTCGACAGGGGAGACCCAGTACTTC
NA,TRBV9,TRBJ1-2,NA,CASSSGTPIVYGYTF,TGTGCCAGCAGCTCCGGGACACCCATTGTCTATGGCTACACCTTC
NA,TRBV5-1,TRBJ1-5,NA,CASSLLPGQINQPQHF,TGCGCCAGCAGCCTTCTCCCCGGACAGATTAATCAGCCCCAGCATTTT
NA,TRBV5-1,TRBJ2-1,TRBD1,CASSPSGQSHNEQFF,TGCGCCAGCAGCCCATCGGGACAGTCTCACAATGAGCAGTTCTTC
NA,TRBV27,TRBJ2-3,TRBD2,CASRRGGRSPDTQYF,TGTGCCAGCAGGCGGGGGGGCCGCTCCCCAGATACGCAGTATTTT
NA,TRBV19,TRBJ1-1,NA,CASSRGEWRGTEAFF,TGTGCCAGTAGTAGAGGGGAATGGAGGGGCACTGAAGCTTTCTTT
NA,TRBV2,TRBJ1-1,NA,CASIGGTTEAFF,TGTGCCAGCATCGGGGGGACCACTGAAGCTTTCTTT
NA,TRBV5-1,TRBJ2-2,TRBD1,CASGSDRQGAIGELFF,TGCGCCAGCGGGTCCGACAGACAGGGGGCAATCGGGGAGCTGTTTTTT
NA,TRBV12-3/TRBV12-4,TRBJ1-5,NA,CASTLGGQQPQHF,TGTGCCAGTACCCTAGGAGGTCAGCAGCCCCAGCATTTT
once,TRBV7-9,TRBJ2-2,TRBD1,CASSSTGAGELFF,TGTGCCAGCAGCTCAACAGGGGCCGGGGAGCTGTTTTTT
NA,TRBV7-2,TRBJ1-5,TRBD1,CASSRGQANNQPQHF,TGTGCCAGCAGCCGGGGACAGGCGAACAATCAGCCCCAGCATTTT
once,TRBV4-1,TRBJ1-5,NA,CASSQDNGQPQHF,TGCGCCAGCAGCCAAGATAACGGGCAGCCCCAGCATTTT
NA,TRBV30,TRBJ2-1,TRBD2,CAWSVLGLVFNEQFF,TGTGCCTGGAGTGTTTTGGGACTAGTCTTCAATGAGCAGTTCTTC
NA,TRBV6-5,TRBJ1-1,NA,CASRTHYGTEAFF,TGTGCCAGCAGAACCCATTACGGCACTGAAGCTTTCTTT
NA,TRBV2,TRBJ2-1,TRBD1,CAEGRGPYNEQFF,TGTGCCGAGGGCAGGGGGCCCTACAATGAGCAGTTCTTC
NA,TRBV15,TRBJ2-5,TRBD2,CATSPGGNGETQYF,TGTGCCACTTCGCCCGGGGGGAACGGGGAGACCCAGTACTTC
NA,TRBV5-1,TRBJ1-1,TRBD1,CASSLDRVGMREAFF,TGCGCCAGCAGCCTGGACAGGGTGGGTATGCGTGAAGCTTTCTTT
once,TRBV7-7,TRBJ2-2,TRBD2,CASSPGLAGWAGELFF,TGTGCTAGCAGCCCCGGACTAGCGGGGTGGGCCGGGGAGCTGTTTTTT
once,TRBV7-9,TRBJ1-5,TRBD1,CASSLGQGEDIAQHF,TGTGCCAGCAGCTTAGGACAGGGTGAGGATATAGCCCAGCATTTT
NA,TRBV9,TRBJ2-2,TRBD1,CASSVVTGFTGELFF,TGTGCCAGCAGCGTCGTGACAGGGTTTACCGGGGAGCTGTTTTTT
NA,TRBV21-1,TRBJ1-4,NA,CASSKDDSNEKLFF,TGTGCCAGCAGCAAAGACGACAGCAATGAAAAACTGTTTTTT
NA,TRBV3-1/TRBV3-2,TRBJ1-2,NA,CASSPTVASYGYTF,TGTGCCAGCAGCCCTACAGTGGCTTCCTATGGCTACACCTTC
NA,TRBV6-5,TRBJ1-5,NA,CASSYSSGGLNQPQHF,TGTGCCAGCAGTTACTCGAGCGGGGGTCTGAATCAGCCCCAGCATTTT
NA,TRBV6-2/TRBV6-3,TRBJ2-7,NA,CASRYRGQIYEQYF,TGTGCCAGCAGATACCGTGGACAAATCTACGAGCAGTACTTC
NA,TRBV18,TRBJ1-2,TRBD1,CASSRQGTGGSRYGYTF,TGTGCCAGCTCACGGCAGGGGACAGGGGGTTCTCGCTATGGCTACACCTTC
NA,TRBV19,TRBJ1-2,NA,CASTETWVAGGYTF,TGTGCCAGTACAGAGACGTGGGTCGCGGGCGGCTACACCTTC
NA,TRBV7-9,TRBJ2-4,TRBD1,CASSFGTGEAKNIQYF,TGTGCCAGCAGCTTTGGGACAGGAGAAGCCAAAAACATTCAGTACTTC
NA,TRBV7-8,TRBJ1-1,TRBD1,CASSSNRDSMNTEAFF,TGTGCCAGCAGCTCAAACCGGGACAGTATGAACACTGAAGCTTTCTTT
NA,TRBV28,TRBJ2-7,TRBD1,CASALTGPPVEQYF,TGTGCCAGCGCATTGACAGGGCCTCCGGTCGAGCAGTACTTC
few,TRBV5-1,TRBJ1-2,NA,CASSLDSLNYGYTF,TGCGCCAGCAGCTTGGACAGTCTTAACTATGGCTACACCTTC
NA,TRBV6-1,TRBJ1-2,NA,CASSEAPQDYYGYTF,TGTGCCAGCAGTGAAGCGCCGCAGGACTACTATGGCTACACCTTC
NA,TRBV9,TRBJ1-2,TRBD1,CASSPGQGARFYGYTF,TGTGCCAGCAGCCCGGGACAGGGGGCAAGGTTCTATGGCTACACCTTC
NA,TRBV12-3/TRBV12-4,TRBJ1-1,TRBD1,CASRITNRGAFF,TGTGCCAGCAGAATCACAAACAGGGGTGCTTTCTTT
once,TRBV10-1,TRBJ2-5,TRBD2,CASSESKRGGETQYF,TGCGCCAGCAGTGAGTCGAAGCGGGGGGGAGAGACCCAGTACTTC
NA,TRBV2,TRBJ2-3,NA,CASSEAGTDTQYF,TGTGCCAGCAGTGAGGCGGGTACAGATACGCAGTATTTT
NA,TRBV6-5,TRBJ1-4,NA,CASSYSQEKLFF,TGTGCCAGCAGTTACTCCCAAGAAAAACTGTTTTTT
medium-sized,TRBV30,TRBJ2-1,TRBD2,CAWSPPGLDYNEQFF,TGTGCCTGGAGTCCCCCGGGACTAGACTACAATGAGCAGTTCTTC
NA,TRBV23-1,TRBJ1-5,NA,CASSQLLTDRNQPQHF,TGCGCCAGCAGTCAATTATTGACAGACCGAAATCAGCCCCAGCATTTT
NA,TRBV5-1,TRBJ2-7,NA,CASSESLTYEQYF,TGCGCCAGCAGCGAGAGCCTTACCTACGAGCAGTACTTC
NA,TRBV5-4,TRBJ2-3,TRBD2,CASSWAGTSPTDTQYF,TGTGCCAGCAGCTGGGCCGGGACTAGCCCCACAGATACGCAGTATTTT
NA,TRBV2,TRBJ2-1,NA,CASRRMLAVEQFF,TGTGCCAGCAGGAGGATGCTAGCAGTTGAGCAGTTCTTC
NA,TRBV15,TRBJ1-2,TRBD1,CATARDREALYGYTF,TGTGCCACGGCCCGGGACAGGGAGGCCCTCTATGGCTACACCTTC